This T cell receptor (beta chain) was obtained from a study of cytomegalovirus exposure and HLA in healthy donors. Study-level findings and limits: While the bulk of TCR sequences proved rare, some public TCRs turned up in many donors.

Worth noting for this clone: Its antigen is currently unknown.

The V gene's germline CDR1 is SNHLY and CDR2 FYNNEI. The CDR3 has 14 amino acids. V gave up 6 bases and J gave up 4 bases, with 13 bases separating them. Primers for the PCR totalled 60 Vbeta and 13 Jbeta. Assay used: immunoSEQ multiplex PCR; TCRdb lists only in-frame clones, some missing. The table counts 75,000 to 95,000 clones; 1.5% lies in the top ten. This rearrangement joins TRBV2 to TRBJ1-5; D call uncertain. The receptor's source is a woman aged 55-69 years in good health and CMV-seronegative. The sequencing input was PBMCs. The CDR3, as DNA: TGTGCCAGCAGGAGGGAGGCAGGTAATCAGCCCCAGCATTTT. Amino acid sequence: CASRREAGNQPQHF.